This TCR beta chain came from a study of cytomegalovirus exposure and HLA in healthy donors (dated by TCRdb to the late 2010s). For context, the study as a whole: An earlier analysis of roughly 500 of the donors reported about 300 Gb of sequence data and 95 million to 120 million unique TCR beta sequences obtained from 150 million to 200 million T cells. In a later genetic analysis, genome-wide SNP genotypes for about 55% of the roughly 700 donors were used, and that subset was treated as a discovery cohort. Donor age, sex, ethnicity and CMV serostatus were compiled alongside the repertoire data. The study combined high-throughput TCR immunosequencing, statistical association of individual TCRs with disease status, and machine learning to predict cytomegalovirus infection status. About 280 gigabases of sequencing data and about 92 million unique TCR sequences made up an early release that covered around 640 HLA-typed donors. Besides the first cohort of approximately 710 subjects, a separate validation cohort made up of about 120 different subjects was used. The genetic ancestry cluster associated with self-reported Caucasian donors included 81% of the 350 to 500 genotyped donors. To study patterns of TCR occurrence, a later analysis re-analyzed previously published TCR beta repertoires from several hundred donors and added high-resolution HLA genotyping. On average, 235,054 unique TCR beta nucleotide sequences were sequenced per donor among 300 to 500 genotyped donors of the cohort, with roughly 18% of those sequences being non-productive. The study profiled the T cell repertoires of hundreds of subjects by immunosequencing and related them to cytomegalovirus serostatus. Rather than using new phenotypic data, the later analysis identified candidate immune exposures from TCR beta sequences and from how often those sequences occurred across donors. Class I and class II HLA loci were covered by the typing at four-digit resolution. The number of typed donors differed by locus: 629-630 for A, B, C, DRB1 and DQB1; 500 to 550 for DQA1; 600 to 610 for DPA1; and some 430 for DPB1. Every discovery cohort repertoire had been produced on one sequencing platform. A few DR-DQ haplotypes were handled as single units for association and clustering because linkage in the cohort was strong. To decide whether each TCR beta V gene segment behaved as functional or pseudogenic, an earlier analysis of fewer than 750 of the donors relied on high-throughput TCR beta sequencing. The study aimed to test whether cataloging public T cell receptors could reveal signatures of past pathogen exposure.

Receptors were amplified or captured by the immunoSEQ multiplex PCR assay. The multiplex PCR relied on a mix of 60 forward primers for TCR Vbeta segments and 13 reverse primers for TCR Jbeta segments. A multiplex PCR assay on genomic DNA amplified the CDR3 region of rearranged TCR beta genes. The Illumina HiSeq System was used to sequence the amplified TCR beta libraries as 87-base-pair reads. The authors' pipeline ran thus. A later analysis counted approximately 74 million unique TCR beta chains across the 550 to 800 repertoires, and roughly 11 million of these chains were shared by at least two donors. To remove PCR and sequencing errors, raw reads were error-corrected and collapsed into unique sequences using a nearest-neighbor algorithm that merged closely related sequences. To assign V, D and J gene segments, CDR3 sequences were aligned to IMGT reference sequences. For a sequence to be retained, at least a six-nucleotide match to both a V gene segment and a J gene segment was required. A rearrangement counted as productive if the CDR3 had no stop codons and remained in frame with V and J, and every other rearrangement counted as non-productive. CDR3 was defined according to IMGT convention as the region running from the second conserved V-encoded cysteine to the conserved J-encoded phenylalanine. The earlier analysis of some 580 of the donors excluded any sequence lacking an unambiguous match to a single V gene segment. An earlier analysis of a few hundred of the donors called V segments functional above 56.7% productive rearrangements and segregating when the between-donor standard deviation exceeded 5%. A statistical classification framework was built for diagnosing cytomegalovirus status from the catalog of TCR beta chain sequences. A later analysis assigned V and J genes by comparing TCR nucleotide sequences with IMGT/GENE-DB human TR gene sequences. The TCRdist pipeline was used in a later analysis to assign CDR3 sequences and most-parsimonious VDJ recombination scenarios. In a later analysis, every TCR beta chain was defined by the combination of its CDR3 amino acid sequence and its V-gene family, and reads without a unique V-gene family were dropped. A later analysis removed over 500 highly shared, low-generation-probability nucleotide sequences to deal with suspected cross-contamination and a sequencing artifact. In a later analysis, a clonal expansion index for each public chain was calculated from normalized within-repertoire ranks of inferred template counts. A later analysis computed generation probabilities with a VDJ recombination model fitted to out-of-frame rearrangements, and checked the results against IGoR. In a later analysis, hypergeometric tests were used to score TCR-TCR, TCR-HLA and TCR-CMV co-occurrence, with a repertoire-size bias correction applied to TCR pairs. A later analysis estimated false discovery rates by permuting HLA or CMV assignments 20 times. In a later analysis, co-occurring TCRs were grouped using DBSCAN, with TCRdist sequence similarity added in when clustering inside HLA-allele-positive subsets. Co-occurrence clustering excluded repertoires with fewer than 30,000 or more than 120,000 public chains, plus five with anomalous nucleotide sharing. TCRdb obtained this table from immuneACCESS and retained in-frame rearrangements with V and J assigned. These tables miss some clones; where compared with another copy, unresolved V genes account for less than half of the shortfall, and the remainder is unexplained. The V and J calls and clone size come from that table; D and trimming were worked out from the DNA. The sample includes roughly 84,000 clones, with about 78% observed a single time. Roughly 6% of the sample is taken by the ten largest.

In total, approximately 690 healthy bone marrow donors made up the cohort. All cohort members were sampled while nominally healthy, although unrecorded immune exposures were likely present. The donor was CMV seropositive and belonged to the group of 250 to 300 seropositive cohort members. A peripheral blood sample was provided by each donor, and peripheral blood mononuclear cells were used for TCR beta sequencing. The Qiagen DNeasy Blood Extraction Kit was used to extract genomic DNA from the blood cell samples. CDR1 LNHDA and CDR2 SQIVND are derived from the germline V gene (reference sequence). The CDR3 starts with the cysteine, ends with the phenylalanine, and has 12 residues. Only the CDR3 DNA stays, 36 bases, in frame from base 1. The V and J ends are trimmed by 5 bases and 4 bases, leaving 9 bases between them. As concerns this clone: The specificity of this receptor is unknown. It has no much larger one-base neighbor in the sample; base qualities were not kept.

Broader findings and caveats from the paper: An earlier analysis of approximately 600 of the donors showed that most TCR beta V segments appeared in productive rearrangements either about 90% or about 30% of the time, which broadly matched IMGT annotations. The cohort was sequenced for TCR beta chains only, and without alpha or paired-chain data the features that could be detected were limited. Because counts were too low, approximately 18 rarely observed V segments, including chromosome 9 orphons, were excluded from the earlier analysis of 587 of the donors. The only immune exposure information available for the cohort was CMV serostatus. According to a later genetic analysis, donors in an Asian-associated ancestry cluster had fewer N-insertions in productive TCRs than the roughly 660-donor mean. In a later analysis, TCR association rates were found to vary across HLA loci, with the most associated TCRs seen for DRB1 alleles and the fewest for HLA-C alleles. An association between a missense DCLRE1C variant and V-gene and J-gene trimming of TCR beta chains was found in a later genetic analysis and replicated in an independent cohort. A further reported finding was that TCR beta sequences accurately predicted the HLA-A and HLA-B alleles for most subjects in the first cohort. Compared with equally common non-associated chains, HLA-associated TCR beta chains in a later analysis were more clonally expanded and had lower generation probabilities. Because HLA typing was unavailable for some donors at each locus, only the typed subset was used in association tests. A cluster of highly shared sequence variants was judged likely to be a technical artifact of the sequencing pipeline. The study gave a list of some 150 TCR beta chains associated with cytomegalovirus. Linkage disequilibrium might explain the correlated functional status among segregating V segments, but an unknown experimental factor could not be ruled out. Because the 87-base-pair reads could not distinguish some IMGT-functional V segments, including TRBV6-2 and TRBV6-3, those segments were excluded. In both the original and validation cohorts, the classifier was reported to diagnose cytomegalovirus status with high specificity and sensitivity. Sequencing depth was assumed to be roughly uniform across donors in the presence/absence analyses, though that assumption may not hold. A later analysis found that most CMV-associated TCR beta chains appeared HLA-restricted, with HLA associations seemingly driven largely by CMV exposure. In vitro tests confirmed that a few of the cytomegalovirus-associated TCR beta chains recognize cytomegalovirus antigens. In a later analysis, about 17,000 TCR beta sequences were associated with specific HLA alleles at a false discovery rate of 0.05. When HLA alleles, especially DR and DQ, strongly co-occurred, TCR associations were difficult to assign to individual alleles. Several of the top co-occurrence clusters appeared to be linked to parvovirus B19, influenza, CMV and Epstein-Barr virus, according to a later analysis. The authors suggested that the approach could potentially be generalized to other disease states and immunological phenotypes. Across donors, most TCR sequences were observed very rarely, whereas some public TCRs were present in many individuals.

The origin of this receptor is a male donor in good health and CMV-seropositive. The rearrangement joined TRBV19 to TRBJ2-7; the D gene is perhaps TRBD1, from 5 matching bases. Sequencing input: PBMCs. The CDR3 region has the sequence CASSPGWYEQYF. In nucleotides, the sequence is TGTGCCAGTAGTCCAGGGTGGTACGAGCAGTACTTC.